The clone carrying this TCR beta chain was picked up a small number of times. Its antigen is not known. In germline, CDR1 is MNHEY, CDR2 SVGAGI. The germline V and J ends were trimmed by 0 bases and 7 bases, with 7 bases remaining between them. The CDR3 contains 13 residues. This specimen comes from a study of identical twins. TCRdb re-called the 5' RACE reads through MiXCR, storing one row per CDR3 protein. The sample has 690,000 or so distinct CDR3 sequences, 8.6% seen once. Findings and limits, study-wide: Low generation-probability sequences were in excess among twin-shared out-of-frame alpha sequences.

The same sample was also used in a study of yellow fever vaccine responses in identical twins.

The chain couples TRBV6-5 to TRBJ1-5; no clear D. Sequencing was performed on PBMCs. This clonotype was obtained from a woman aged 18 to 35 in good health. In DNA form, the CDR3 reads TGTGCCAGCAGTTACTCGATAGACCAGCCCCAGCATTTT. Its protein product is CASSYSIDQPQHF.